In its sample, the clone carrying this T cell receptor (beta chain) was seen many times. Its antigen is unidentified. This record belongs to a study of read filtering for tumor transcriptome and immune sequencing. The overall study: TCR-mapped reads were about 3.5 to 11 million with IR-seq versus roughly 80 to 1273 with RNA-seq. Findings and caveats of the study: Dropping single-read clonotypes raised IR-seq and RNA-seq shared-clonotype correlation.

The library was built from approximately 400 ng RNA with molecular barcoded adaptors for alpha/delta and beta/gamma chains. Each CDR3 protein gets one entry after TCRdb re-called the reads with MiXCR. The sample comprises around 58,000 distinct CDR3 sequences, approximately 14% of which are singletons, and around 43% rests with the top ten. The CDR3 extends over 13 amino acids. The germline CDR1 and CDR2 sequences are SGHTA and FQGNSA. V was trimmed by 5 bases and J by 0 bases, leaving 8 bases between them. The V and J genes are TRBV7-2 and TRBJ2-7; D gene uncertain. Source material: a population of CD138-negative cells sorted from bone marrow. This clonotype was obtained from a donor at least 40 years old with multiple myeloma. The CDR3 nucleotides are TGTGCCAGCAGCCATTTGAGCTCCTACGAGCAGTACTTC. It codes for CASSHLSSYEQYF.